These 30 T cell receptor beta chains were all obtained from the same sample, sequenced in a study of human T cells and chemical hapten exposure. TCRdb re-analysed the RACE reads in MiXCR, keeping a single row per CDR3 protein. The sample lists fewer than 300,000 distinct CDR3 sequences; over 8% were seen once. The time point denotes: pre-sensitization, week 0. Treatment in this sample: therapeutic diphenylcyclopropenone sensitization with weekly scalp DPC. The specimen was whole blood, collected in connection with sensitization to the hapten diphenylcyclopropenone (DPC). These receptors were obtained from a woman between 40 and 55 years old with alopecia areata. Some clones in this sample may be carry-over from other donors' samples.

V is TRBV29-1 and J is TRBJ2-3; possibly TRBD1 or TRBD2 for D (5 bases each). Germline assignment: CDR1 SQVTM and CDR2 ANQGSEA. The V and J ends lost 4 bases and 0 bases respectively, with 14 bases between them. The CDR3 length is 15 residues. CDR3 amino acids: CSVVWGGFSTDTQYF. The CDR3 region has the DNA TGCAGCGTTGTGTGGGGCGGGTTTAGCACAGATACGCAGTATTTT.

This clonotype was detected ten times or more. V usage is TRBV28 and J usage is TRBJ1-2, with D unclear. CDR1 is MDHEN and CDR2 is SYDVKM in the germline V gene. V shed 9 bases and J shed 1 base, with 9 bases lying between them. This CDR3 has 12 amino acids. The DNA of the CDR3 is TGTGCCAGTAGGCGCCGTAACTATGGCTACACCTTC. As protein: CASRRRNYGYTF.

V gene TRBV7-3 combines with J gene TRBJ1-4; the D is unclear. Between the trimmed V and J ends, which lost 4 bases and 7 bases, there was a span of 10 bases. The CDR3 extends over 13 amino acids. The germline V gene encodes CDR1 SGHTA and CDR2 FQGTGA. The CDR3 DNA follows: TGTGCCAGCAGCTACCGGGCGGGTGAAAAACTGTTTTTT. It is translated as CASSYRAGEKLFF.

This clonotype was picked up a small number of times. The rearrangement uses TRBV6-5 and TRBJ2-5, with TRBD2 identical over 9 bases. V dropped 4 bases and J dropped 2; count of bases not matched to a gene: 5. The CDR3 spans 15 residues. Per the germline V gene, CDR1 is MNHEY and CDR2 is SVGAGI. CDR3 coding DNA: TGTGCCAGCAGTTCAACGACTAGCGGTCAAGAGACCCAGTACTTC. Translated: CASSSTTSGQETQYF.

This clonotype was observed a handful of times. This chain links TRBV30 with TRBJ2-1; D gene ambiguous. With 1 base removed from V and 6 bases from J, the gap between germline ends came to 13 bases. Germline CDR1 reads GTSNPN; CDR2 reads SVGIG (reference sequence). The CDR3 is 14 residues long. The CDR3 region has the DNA TGTGCCTGGAGTGGACCCCTACAGTCCAATGAGCAGTTCTTC. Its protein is CAWSGPLQSNEQFF.

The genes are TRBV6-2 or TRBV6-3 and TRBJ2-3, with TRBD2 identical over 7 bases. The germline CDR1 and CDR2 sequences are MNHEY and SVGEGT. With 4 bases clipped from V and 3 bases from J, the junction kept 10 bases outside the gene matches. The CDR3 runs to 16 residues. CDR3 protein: CASSSGWGGSTDTQYF. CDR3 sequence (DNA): TGTGCCAGCAGTTCCGGTTGGGGAGGGAGTACAGATACGCAGTATTTT.

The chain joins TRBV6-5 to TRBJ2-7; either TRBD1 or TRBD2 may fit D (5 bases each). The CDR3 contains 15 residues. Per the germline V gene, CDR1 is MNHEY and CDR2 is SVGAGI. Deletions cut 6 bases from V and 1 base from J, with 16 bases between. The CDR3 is CASRTSGTGSYEQYF. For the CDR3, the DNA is TGTGCCAGCAGGACTTCCGGGACGGGGTCCTACGAGCAGTACTTC.

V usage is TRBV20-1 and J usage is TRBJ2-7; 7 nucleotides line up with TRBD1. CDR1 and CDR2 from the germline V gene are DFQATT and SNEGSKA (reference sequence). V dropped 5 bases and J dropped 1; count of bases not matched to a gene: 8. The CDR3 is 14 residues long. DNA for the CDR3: TGCAGTGCTGGGGACAGAACTTTTTCCTACGAGCAGTACTTC. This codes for CSAGDRTFSYEQYF.

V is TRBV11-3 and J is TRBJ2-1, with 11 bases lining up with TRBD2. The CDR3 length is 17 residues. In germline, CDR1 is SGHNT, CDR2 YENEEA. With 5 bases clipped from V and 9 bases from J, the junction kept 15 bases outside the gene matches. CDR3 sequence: CASSPSSGLAGGAEQFF. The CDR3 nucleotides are TGTGCCAGCAGCCCTTCAAGTGGGCTAGCGGGAGGAGCTGAGCAGTTCTTC.

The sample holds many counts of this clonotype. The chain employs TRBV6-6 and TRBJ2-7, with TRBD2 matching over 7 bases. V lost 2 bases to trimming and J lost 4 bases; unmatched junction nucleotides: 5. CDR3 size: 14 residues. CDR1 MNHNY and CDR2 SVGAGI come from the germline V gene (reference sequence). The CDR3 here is CASSYEGGSYEQYF. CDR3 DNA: TGTGCCAGCAGTTACGAGGGAGGGAGTTACGAGCAGTACTTC.

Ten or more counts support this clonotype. CDR3 coding DNA: TGTGCCAGCAGACGTGCCCGGGACCAAGAGACCCAGTACTTC. Residues: CASRRARDQETQYF. The genes are TRBV7-9 and TRBJ2-5, with D unclear. The CDR3 sequence is 14 residues long. Trimming shortened V by 6 bases and J by 0 bases, and 11 bases separated the two germline ends. In germline, CDR1 is SEHNR, CDR2 FQNEAQ (reference sequence).

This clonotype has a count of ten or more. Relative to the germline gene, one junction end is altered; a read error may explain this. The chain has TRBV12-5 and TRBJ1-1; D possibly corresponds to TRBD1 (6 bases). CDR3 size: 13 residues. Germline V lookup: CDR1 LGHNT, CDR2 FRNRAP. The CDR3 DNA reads TGTGCTAGTGGTCCCGATGGGTGGGGGCCGCCAGACTTT. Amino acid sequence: CASGPDGWGPPDF.

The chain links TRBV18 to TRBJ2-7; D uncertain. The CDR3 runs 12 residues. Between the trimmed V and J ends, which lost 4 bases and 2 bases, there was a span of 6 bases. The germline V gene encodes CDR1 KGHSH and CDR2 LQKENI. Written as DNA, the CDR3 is TGTGCCAGCTCACATGGGCCCTACGAGCAGTACTTC. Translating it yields CASSHGPYEQYF.

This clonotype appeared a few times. Here the CDR3 reads CASSYRTLQRENTEAFF. CDR3 DNA: TGTGCCAGCAGTTACAGGACGTTACAGAGGGAGAACACTGAAGCTTTCTTT. V and J are TRBV6-2 or TRBV6-3 and TRBJ1-1; D gene ambiguous. Germline CDR1 reads MNHEY; CDR2 reads SVGEGT. This CDR3 comprises 17 residues. The V end lost 2 bases, the J end lost 1 base, and 17 bases lay between the germline ends.

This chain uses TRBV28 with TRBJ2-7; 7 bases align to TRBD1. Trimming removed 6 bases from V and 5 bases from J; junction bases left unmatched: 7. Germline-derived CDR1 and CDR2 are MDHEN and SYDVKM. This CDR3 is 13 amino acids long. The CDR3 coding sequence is TGTGCCAGCAGCCCGCCACAGGGGCACGAGCAGTACTTC. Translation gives CASSPPQGHEQYF.

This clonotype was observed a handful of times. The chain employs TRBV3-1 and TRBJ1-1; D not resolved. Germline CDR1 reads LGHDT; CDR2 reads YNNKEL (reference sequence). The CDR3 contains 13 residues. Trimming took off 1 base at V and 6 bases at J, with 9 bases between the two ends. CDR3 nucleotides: TGTGCCAGCAGCCAAGTAAGCCGCTCTGAAGCTTTCTTT. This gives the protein CASSQVSRSEAFF.

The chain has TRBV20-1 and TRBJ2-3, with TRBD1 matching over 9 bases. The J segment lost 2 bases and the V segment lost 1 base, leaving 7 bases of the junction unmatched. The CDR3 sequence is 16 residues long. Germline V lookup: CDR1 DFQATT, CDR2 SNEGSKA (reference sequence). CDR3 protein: CSARGLGTGLTDTQYF. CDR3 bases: TGCAGTGCTAGAGGCCTGGGGACAGGGCTCACAGATACGCAGTATTTT.

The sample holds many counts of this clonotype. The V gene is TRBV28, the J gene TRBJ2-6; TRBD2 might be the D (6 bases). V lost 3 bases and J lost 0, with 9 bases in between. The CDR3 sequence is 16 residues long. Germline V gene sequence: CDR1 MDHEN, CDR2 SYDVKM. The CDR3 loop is CASSLGGPSGANVLTF. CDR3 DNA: TGTGCCAGCAGTTTGGGGGGACCCTCTGGGGCCAACGTCCTGACTTTC.

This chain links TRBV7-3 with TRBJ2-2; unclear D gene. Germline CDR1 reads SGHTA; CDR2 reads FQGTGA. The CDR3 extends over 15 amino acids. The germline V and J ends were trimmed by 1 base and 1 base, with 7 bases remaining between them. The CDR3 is CASSLSGVNTGELFF. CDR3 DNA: TGTGCCAGCAGCTTAAGTGGGGTGAACACCGGGGAGCTGTTTTTT.

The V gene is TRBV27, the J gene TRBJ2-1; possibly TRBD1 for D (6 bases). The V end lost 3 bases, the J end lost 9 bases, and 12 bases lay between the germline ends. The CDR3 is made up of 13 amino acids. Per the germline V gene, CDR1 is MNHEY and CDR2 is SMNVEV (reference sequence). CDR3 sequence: CASSFYRDGEQFF. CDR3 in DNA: TGTGCCAGCAGTTTTTACAGGGATGGTGAGCAGTTCTTC.

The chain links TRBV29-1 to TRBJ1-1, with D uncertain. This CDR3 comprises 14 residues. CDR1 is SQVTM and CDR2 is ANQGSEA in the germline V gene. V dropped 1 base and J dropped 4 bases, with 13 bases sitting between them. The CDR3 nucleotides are TGCAGCGTTGAAGGCTTAACCCGGGGCACTGAAGCTTTCTTT. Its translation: CSVEGLTRGTEAFF.

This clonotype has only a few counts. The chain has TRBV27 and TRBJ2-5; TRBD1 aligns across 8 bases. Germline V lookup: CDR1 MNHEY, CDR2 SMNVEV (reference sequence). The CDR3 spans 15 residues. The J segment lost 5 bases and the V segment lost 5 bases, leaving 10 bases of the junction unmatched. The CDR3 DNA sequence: TGTGCCAGCAGTCTTGGGACAGGTCTCGTCGAGACCCAGTACTTC. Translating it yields CASSLGTGLVETQYF.

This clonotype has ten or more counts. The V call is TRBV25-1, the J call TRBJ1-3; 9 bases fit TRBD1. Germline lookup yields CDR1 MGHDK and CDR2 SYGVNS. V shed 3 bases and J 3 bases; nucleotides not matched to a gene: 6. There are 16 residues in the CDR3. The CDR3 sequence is CASSDGQGRFGNTIYF. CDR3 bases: TGTGCCAGCAGTGATGGACAGGGGCGATTTGGAAACACCATATATTTT.

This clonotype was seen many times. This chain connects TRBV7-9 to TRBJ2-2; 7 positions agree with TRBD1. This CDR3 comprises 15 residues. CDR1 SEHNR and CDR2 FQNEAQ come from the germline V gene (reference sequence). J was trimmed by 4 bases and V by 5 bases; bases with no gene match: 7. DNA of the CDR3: TGTGCCAGCAGCACAGGGGACAGATTCACCGGGGAGCTGTTTTTT. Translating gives CASSTGDRFTGELFF.

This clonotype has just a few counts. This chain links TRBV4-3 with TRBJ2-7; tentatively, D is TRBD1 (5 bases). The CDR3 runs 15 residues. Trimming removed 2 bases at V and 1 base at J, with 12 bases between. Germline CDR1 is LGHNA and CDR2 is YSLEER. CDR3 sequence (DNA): TGCGCCAGCAGCCAATCTCGGACATCTTCCTACGAGCAGTACTTC. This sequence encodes CASSQSRTSSYEQYF.

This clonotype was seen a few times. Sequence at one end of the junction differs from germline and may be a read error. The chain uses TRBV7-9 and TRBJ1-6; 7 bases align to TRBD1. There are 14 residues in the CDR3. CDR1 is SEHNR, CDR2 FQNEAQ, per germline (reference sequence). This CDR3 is CTSTRTGDNSPLHF. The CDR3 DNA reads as TGTACCAGCACCAGGACAGGCGATAATTCACCCCTCCACTTT.

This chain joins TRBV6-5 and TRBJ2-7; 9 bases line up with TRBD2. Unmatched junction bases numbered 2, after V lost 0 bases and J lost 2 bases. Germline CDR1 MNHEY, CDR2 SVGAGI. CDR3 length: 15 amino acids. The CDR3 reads CASSYSSGSAYEQYF. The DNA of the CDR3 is TGTGCCAGCAGTTACTCTAGCGGGAGCGCCTACGAGCAGTACTTC.

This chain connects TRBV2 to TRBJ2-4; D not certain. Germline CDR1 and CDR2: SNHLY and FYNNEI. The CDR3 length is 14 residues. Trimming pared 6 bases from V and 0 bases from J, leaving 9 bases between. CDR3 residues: CASRPSLAKNIQYF. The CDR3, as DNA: TGTGCCAGCAGGCCAAGCTTAGCCAAAAACATTCAGTACTTC.

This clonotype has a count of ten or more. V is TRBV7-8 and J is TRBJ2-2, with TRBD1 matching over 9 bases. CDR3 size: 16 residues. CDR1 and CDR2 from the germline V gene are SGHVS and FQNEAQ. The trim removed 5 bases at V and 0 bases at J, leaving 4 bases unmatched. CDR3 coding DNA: TGTGCCAGCAGCACCCGGGACAGGGCGAACACCGGGGAGCTGTTTTTT. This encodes CASSTRDRANTGELFF.

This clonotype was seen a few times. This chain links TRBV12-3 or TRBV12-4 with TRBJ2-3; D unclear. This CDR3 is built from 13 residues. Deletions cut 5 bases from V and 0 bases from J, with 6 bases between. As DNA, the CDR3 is TGTGCCAGCAGTACTACTAGCACAGATACGCAGTATTTT. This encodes CASSTTSTDTQYF.